This T cell receptor (beta chain) was retrieved from a study of blood T cell repertoires in COVID-19. Methods used by the authors: How many nucleated cells were present was estimated from reference gene primer amplification. This table comes from immunoSEQ multiplex PCR, and its TCRdb copy is limited to in-frame clones, with some not included. That table supplies the V and J calls and clone size; D and trimming were determined from the DNA. The sample shows 100,000 to 150,000 clones, about 80% of them seen only once. Looked up from germline, CDR1 is LNHDA and CDR2 is SQIVND (reference sequence). The CDR3 is made up of 16 amino acids. The J segment lost 4 bases and the V segment lost 4 bases, leaving 9 bases of the junction unmatched.

The specimen was peripheral blood. The clonotype originates from a woman in her forties or fifties with acute or convalescent COVID-19. The gene calls are TRBV19 and TRBJ1-2, with TRBD1 matching 10 bases. CDR3 sequence reads: CASSTETGGEGYGYTF. CDR3 DNA sequence: TGTGCCAGTAGTACCGAGACAGGGGGCGAAGGCTATGGCTACACCTTC.